This T cell receptor beta chain was recorded in a study of regulatory T cells in long-lasting Graves disease. The study, taken as a whole, reports: Few sampled subjects may have lowered accuracy. The study found TRBV28, TRBJ1-2 and TRBJ2-5 favored in persistent disease.

Time point of the sample: persistent/refractory GD, antithyroid drugs over 5 years with positive TRAb. RNA from PBMCs was the source of the TCR library. In building TCR beta libraries, iRepertoire HTBI primers were used together with Arm-PCR of CDR3 regions. TCRdb reanalysed the multiplex PCR reads using MiXCR and keeps one entry per CDR3 protein. Here the sample spans roughly 470,000 distinct CDR3 sequences, less than 25% being singletons. As for this clonotype: Its matching antigen is unknown.

Germline V gene lookup returns CDR1 SNHLY and CDR2 FYNNEI. CDR3 length: 14 amino acids. V lost 7 bases to trimming and J lost 7 bases, with 20 bases between them. The source is a female donor with Graves disease. This chain uses TRBV2 with TRBJ2-7; tentatively, D is TRBD1 (6 bases). The sample in question was peripheral blood mononuclear cells (PBMCs), obtained when the disease was refractory, from a patient treated with antithyroid drugs. CDR3 DNA sequence: TGTGCCAGCACGCCGGGACACAGGACGTGGGAGCAGTACTTC. This codes for CASTPGHRTWEQYF.